The rows below give T cell receptor beta chains drawn from one sample of a study of cytomegalovirus exposure and HLA in healthy donors. Sequencing used immunoSEQ multiplex PCR; TCRdb keeps in-frame clones, though not all of them. The table records under 200,000 clones, approximately 86% of them present only once. Sample: PBMCs. These receptors were obtained from a woman aged 18-29 years in good health and CMV-seronegative. Both conserved end residues are part of each CDR3. Each record gives: clone size, V gene, D gene, J gene, CDR3 length, CDR3 DNA, CDR3 protein. A D gene is named only where the DNA matches it firmly. Rows may omit the clone size; those that give it use once, few, many or a size class.

clone_size: NA
v_call: TRBV7-8
d_call: NA
j_call: TRBJ1-2
cdr3_length: 13
cdr3_nt: TGTGCCAGCAGCTTAGCGGGGCGGCATGGCTACACCTTC
cdr3_aa: CASSLAGRHGYTF

clone_size: NA
v_call: TRBV7-9
d_call: NA
j_call: TRBJ1-6
cdr3_length: 16
cdr3_nt: TGTGCCAGCAGCTCCTGGTTTGATGGAGCAAATTCACCCCTCCACTTT
cdr3_aa: CASSSWFDGANSPLHF

clone_size: once
v_call: TRBV19
d_call: TRBD2
j_call: TRBJ2-1
cdr3_length: 14
cdr3_nt: TGTGCCAGTAGTATAAGGACTAGCGCCAATGAGCAGTTCTTC
cdr3_aa: CASSIRTSANEQFF

clone_size: NA
v_call: TRBV19
d_call: NA
j_call: TRBJ1-5
cdr3_length: 13
cdr3_nt: TGTGCCAGTACCAGACAGGTTAATCAGCCCCAGCATTTT
cdr3_aa: CASTRQVNQPQHF

clone_size: NA
v_call: TRBV5-1
d_call: TRBD2
j_call: TRBJ2-7
cdr3_length: 14
cdr3_nt: TGCGCCAGCAGCTTAGCGGGAGGGGACTACGAGCAGTACTTC
cdr3_aa: CASSLAGGDYEQYF

clone_size: once
v_call: TRBV5-4
d_call: TRBD1
j_call: TRBJ2-7
cdr3_length: 13
cdr3_nt: TGTGCCAGCAGCCTCCGGACAGGGAGGGAGCAGTACTTC
cdr3_aa: CASSLRTGREQYF

clone_size: NA
v_call: TRBV27
d_call: NA
j_call: TRBJ1-2
cdr3_length: 13
cdr3_nt: TGTGCCAGCAGTTTGAGTCGATCCTATGGCTACACCTTC
cdr3_aa: CASSLSRSYGYTF

clone_size: NA
v_call: TRBV5-1
d_call: TRBD1
j_call: TRBJ2-5
cdr3_length: 16
cdr3_nt: TGCGCCAGCAGCTCGGGACAGGGAGACCTCCAAGAGACCCAGTACTTC
cdr3_aa: CASSSGQGDLQETQYF

clone_size: few
v_call: TRBV6-6
d_call: NA
j_call: TRBJ2-7
cdr3_length: 14
cdr3_nt: NA
cdr3_aa: CASSSSGQPYEQYF

clone_size: NA
v_call: TRBV13
d_call: TRBD2
j_call: TRBJ2-7
cdr3_length: 18
cdr3_nt: TGTGCCAGCAGCCCCTCTACCCCGACTAGCGGGTGGGGCTGGGAGCAGTACTTC
cdr3_aa: CASSPSTPTSGWGWEQYF

clone_size: NA
v_call: TRBV19
d_call: NA
j_call: TRBJ1-1
cdr3_length: 13
cdr3_nt: TGTGCCAGTAGTCCCCCCGGGTCCCCTTACACTATGTTT
cdr3_aa: CASSPPGSPYTMF

clone_size: NA
v_call: TRBV4-1
d_call: NA
j_call: TRBJ1-4
cdr3_length: 18
cdr3_nt: TGCGCCAGCAGCCAAGATCCCCGGATACTAACAACTAATGAAAAACTGTTTTTT
cdr3_aa: CASSQDPRILTTNEKLFF

clone_size: NA
v_call: TRBV13
d_call: NA
j_call: TRBJ2-3
cdr3_length: 12
cdr3_nt: TGTGCCAGCAGCCCCCGCCGGGATACGCAGTATTTT
cdr3_aa: CASSPRRDTQYF

clone_size: once
v_call: TRBV15
d_call: NA
j_call: TRBJ2-1
cdr3_length: 18
cdr3_nt: TGTGCCACCAGCAGCCCCTCCGGGACTCCGATTTCCTACAATGAGCAGTTCTTC
cdr3_aa: CATSSPSGTPISYNEQFF

clone_size: NA
v_call: TRBV30
d_call: TRBD1
j_call: TRBJ1-6
cdr3_length: 15
cdr3_nt: TGTGCCTGGAGGCCCCTCGGGGGACAGGAATCACCCCTCCACTTT
cdr3_aa: CAWRPLGGQESPLHF

clone_size: NA
v_call: TRBV11-2
d_call: NA
j_call: TRBJ2-7
cdr3_length: 15
cdr3_nt: TGTGCCAGCACCTCTCAGGGGCTTACCTACTACGAGCAGTACTTC
cdr3_aa: CASTSQGLTYYEQYF

clone_size: NA
v_call: TRBV21-1
d_call: NA
j_call: TRBJ2-1
cdr3_length: 15
cdr3_nt: TGTGCCAGCAGCTCGGAGTGGGACAGGGGGTGTGAGCAGTTCTTC
cdr3_aa: CASSSEWDRGCEQFF

clone_size: NA
v_call: TRBV19
d_call: TRBD2
j_call: TRBJ2-3
cdr3_length: 16
cdr3_nt: TGTGCCAGTACGCGGGAGGGCCGGGTTGGCACAGATACGCAGTATTTT
cdr3_aa: CASTREGRVGTDTQYF

clone_size: NA
v_call: TRBV27
d_call: NA
j_call: TRBJ2-6
cdr3_length: 15
cdr3_nt: TGTGCCAGCAGTTTTGCGCCCTCTGGGGCCAACGTCCTGACTTTC
cdr3_aa: CASSFAPSGANVLTF

clone_size: NA
v_call: TRBV29-1
d_call: TRBD2
j_call: TRBJ2-5
cdr3_length: 16
cdr3_nt: TGCAGCGTTGAAGAAATACGGGAGGGCTTCGGGGAGACCCAGTACTTC
cdr3_aa: CSVEEIREGFGETQYF

clone_size: NA
v_call: TRBV29-1
d_call: TRBD2
j_call: TRBJ2-3
cdr3_length: 13
cdr3_nt: TGCAGTGCCCAAAGCGGGGGCACAGATACGCAGTATTTT
cdr3_aa: CSAQSGGTDTQYF

clone_size: NA
v_call: TRBV5-1
d_call: TRBD2
j_call: TRBJ2-5
cdr3_length: 18
cdr3_nt: TGCGCCAGCAGCTTAGGCACTGCTGGACTAGCGGGACGGGAGACCCAGTACTTC
cdr3_aa: CASSLGTAGLAGRETQYF

clone_size: NA
v_call: TRBV5-1
d_call: TRBD1
j_call: TRBJ1-5
cdr3_length: 16
cdr3_nt: TGCGCCAGCAGCTTGGATCCGACAGGGGGGAATCAGCCCCAGCATTTT
cdr3_aa: CASSLDPTGGNQPQHF

clone_size: NA
v_call: TRBV7-9
d_call: NA
j_call: TRBJ2-3
cdr3_length: 13
cdr3_nt: TGTGCCAGCAGCTTAAACACAATGGATACGCAGTATTTT
cdr3_aa: CASSLNTMDTQYF

clone_size: NA
v_call: TRBV30
d_call: TRBD1
j_call: TRBJ1-3
cdr3_length: 14
cdr3_nt: TGTGCCTGGGGTCTACAGGGGGCTGGAAACACCATATATTTT
cdr3_aa: CAWGLQGAGNTIYF

clone_size: NA
v_call: TRBV7-2
d_call: NA
j_call: TRBJ1-2
cdr3_length: 13
cdr3_nt: TGTGCCAGCAGCTTAGACAAGAACTATGGCTACACCTTC
cdr3_aa: CASSLDKNYGYTF

clone_size: NA
v_call: TRBV4-3
d_call: NA
j_call: TRBJ1-4
cdr3_length: 16
cdr3_nt: TGCGCCAGCAGCCAAGATGGGACTGGGGGTGAGGAAAAACTGTTTTTT
cdr3_aa: CASSQDGTGGEEKLFF

clone_size: NA
v_call: TRBV29-1
d_call: NA
j_call: TRBJ1-2
cdr3_length: 13
cdr3_nt: TGCAGCGTTGAAAACGCGTCAGGGTATGGCTACACCTTC
cdr3_aa: CSVENASGYGYTF

clone_size: NA
v_call: TRBV9
d_call: NA
j_call: TRBJ1-4
cdr3_length: 15
cdr3_nt: TGTGCCAGCAGCGTAGAAGGGAGGAATACTGAAAAACTGTTTTTT
cdr3_aa: CASSVEGRNTEKLFF

clone_size: once
v_call: TRBV7-2
d_call: NA
j_call: TRBJ1-2
cdr3_length: 12
cdr3_nt: TGTGCCAGCAGCCCCCCGGACTATGGCTACACCTTC
cdr3_aa: CASSPPDYGYTF

clone_size: NA
v_call: TRBV5-6
d_call: NA
j_call: TRBJ2-7
cdr3_length: 13
cdr3_nt: TGTGCCAGCAGCTTGGCCGCAGCCTACGAGCAGTACTTC
cdr3_aa: CASSLAAAYEQYF

clone_size: NA
v_call: TRBV5-6
d_call: NA
j_call: TRBJ2-3
cdr3_length: 15
cdr3_nt: TGTGCCAGCAGCTTACCCGGGACAACCACAGATACGCAGTATTTT
cdr3_aa: CASSLPGTTTDTQYF

clone_size: NA
v_call: TRBV5-6
d_call: NA
j_call: TRBJ2-7
cdr3_length: 12
cdr3_nt: TGTGCCAGCAGCTTAGGGGCCTACGAGCAGTACTTC
cdr3_aa: CASSLGAYEQYF

clone_size: NA
v_call: TRBV7-9
d_call: TRBD2
j_call: TRBJ2-3
cdr3_length: 16
cdr3_nt: TGTGCCAGCAGCTGGGGACTAGCGGGGGCCACAGATACGCAGTATTTT
cdr3_aa: CASSWGLAGATDTQYF

clone_size: NA
v_call: TRBV10-3
d_call: NA
j_call: TRBJ2-3
cdr3_length: 13
cdr3_nt: TGTGCCATCAGTGATTACAGCGGAGATACGCAGTATTTT
cdr3_aa: CAISDYSGDTQYF

clone_size: NA
v_call: TRBV7-2
d_call: NA
j_call: TRBJ1-5
cdr3_length: 12
cdr3_nt: TGTGCCAGCAGCTCCAACAATCAGCCCCAGCATTTT
cdr3_aa: CASSSNNQPQHF

clone_size: NA
v_call: TRBV4-3
d_call: NA
j_call: TRBJ2-2
cdr3_length: 16
cdr3_nt: TGCGCCAGCAGCGGACGACAGACCTCGAACACCGGGGAGCTGTTTTTT
cdr3_aa: CASSGRQTSNTGELFF

clone_size: NA
v_call: TRBV6-5
d_call: NA
j_call: TRBJ1-1
cdr3_length: 13
cdr3_nt: TGTGCCAGCAGTTCCCAGATGAACACTGAAGCTTTCTTT
cdr3_aa: CASSSQMNTEAFF

clone_size: NA
v_call: TRBV9
d_call: NA
j_call: TRBJ1-1
cdr3_length: 14
cdr3_nt: TGTGCCAGCAGCGCAGGACAGAGAGGTACTGAAGCTTTCTTT
cdr3_aa: CASSAGQRGTEAFF

clone_size: NA
v_call: TRBV27
d_call: TRBD1
j_call: TRBJ2-7
cdr3_length: 13
cdr3_nt: TGTGCCAGCAGGCAAGACAGGGGGTACGAGCAGTACTTC
cdr3_aa: CASRQDRGYEQYF

clone_size: few
v_call: TRBV6-5
d_call: NA
j_call: TRBJ1-2
cdr3_length: 13
cdr3_nt: TGTGCCACCCTAAGGGGGGGTAACTATGGCTACACCTTC
cdr3_aa: CATLRGGNYGYTF

clone_size: NA
v_call: TRBV9
d_call: TRBD1
j_call: TRBJ2-7
cdr3_length: 19
cdr3_nt: TGTGCCAGCAGCGCCGAGGTGGGGACAGGCCTCGGGCACTTCTACGAGCAGTACTTC
cdr3_aa: CASSAEVGTGLGHFYEQYF

clone_size: NA
v_call: TRBV14
d_call: NA
j_call: TRBJ1-1
cdr3_length: 14
cdr3_nt: TGTGCCAGCAGCCAGATACAGGGAAGAACTGAAGCTTTCTTT
cdr3_aa: CASSQIQGRTEAFF

clone_size: NA
v_call: TRBV7-8
d_call: NA
j_call: TRBJ1-5
cdr3_length: 18
cdr3_nt: TGTGCCAGCAGCTTCTCACCGGACAGTAAGAAACGAAATCAGCCCCAGCATTTT
cdr3_aa: CASSFSPDSKKRNQPQHF

clone_size: NA
v_call: TRBV7-9
d_call: NA
j_call: TRBJ1-1
cdr3_length: 13
cdr3_nt: TGTGCCAGCAGCTATTACCAGGGAAAGGAAGCTTTCTTT
cdr3_aa: CASSYYQGKEAFF

clone_size: once
v_call: TRBV19
d_call: NA
j_call: TRBJ2-6
cdr3_length: 18
cdr3_nt: TGTGCCAGTAGTACCCGTTTGACAGGATCGTCTGGGGCCAACGTCCTGACTTTC
cdr3_aa: CASSTRLTGSSGANVLTF

clone_size: NA
v_call: TRBV30
d_call: NA
j_call: TRBJ1-6
cdr3_length: 16
cdr3_nt: TGTGCCTGGAGTGTAGGTATATGGGGGGATAATTCACCCCTCCACTTT
cdr3_aa: CAWSVGIWGDNSPLHF

clone_size: NA
v_call: TRBV25-1
d_call: TRBD1
j_call: TRBJ2-7
cdr3_length: 14
cdr3_nt: TGTGCCAGCAGTGCCCGACAGGGCACCTACGAGCAGTACTTC
cdr3_aa: CASSARQGTYEQYF

clone_size: NA
v_call: TRBV4-3
d_call: TRBD2
j_call: TRBJ2-7
cdr3_length: 17
cdr3_nt: TGCGCCAGCAGCCAATCCGAGGTGGGCGGGAGGATTAGCGAGCAGTACTTC
cdr3_aa: CASSQSEVGGRISEQYF

clone_size: once
v_call: TRBV27
d_call: NA
j_call: TRBJ1-1
cdr3_length: 13
cdr3_nt: TGTGCCAGCAGACAGGGTTTGGGCACTGAAGCTTTCTTT
cdr3_aa: CASRQGLGTEAFF

clone_size: NA
v_call: TRBV29-1
d_call: NA
j_call: TRBJ2-6
cdr3_length: 13
cdr3_nt: TGCAGCGTGTCTCCGTCTGGGGCCAACGTCCTGACTTTC
cdr3_aa: CSVSPSGANVLTF

clone_size: NA
v_call: TRBV18
d_call: TRBD2
j_call: TRBJ2-1
cdr3_length: 19
cdr3_nt: TGTGCCAGCTCACCACCGGGGACTAGCGGGGGGGGCTCCTACAATGAGCAGTTCTTC
cdr3_aa: CASSPPGTSGGGSYNEQFF

clone_size: NA
v_call: TRBV4-3
d_call: NA
j_call: TRBJ2-1
cdr3_length: 17
cdr3_nt: TGCGCCAGCAGCCAAGAACCAACTACCTACTCCTACAATGAGCAGTTCTTC
cdr3_aa: CASSQEPTTYSYNEQFF

clone_size: NA
v_call: TRBV9
d_call: NA
j_call: TRBJ2-1
cdr3_length: 12
cdr3_nt: TGTGCCAGCAGCGTAGGAGGAGATGAGCAGTTCTTC
cdr3_aa: CASSVGGDEQFF

clone_size: NA
v_call: TRBV7-6
d_call: NA
j_call: TRBJ1-6
cdr3_length: 19
cdr3_nt: TGTGCCAGCAGCTTAGGGGTGGCAGGGGCAAATTCTATGGGGTCACCCCTCCACTTT
cdr3_aa: CASSLGVAGANSMGSPLHF